Included here is one T cell receptor (beta chain) sequence, with context. Its antigen is unknown. V lost 9 bases to trimming and J lost 1 base, with 15 bases between them. The CDR3 consists of 14 residues. Germline loops: CDR1 MNHNS, CDR2 SASEGT. TCRdb's table, derived via immunoSEQ multiplex PCR, lists solely in-frame clones and lacks some. The table records roughly 9,900 clones, around 94% of them present only once. The source of the sample is a study of graft-versus-host responses after intestinal transplantation. Study in general: Multivisceral, liver-intestinal, or isolated intestinal transplants were performed in recipients. All of the recipients had induction that used anti-thymocyte globulin, then tacrolimus and steroids for approximately 3 years. Findings of the study overall: Marrow from the recipient contained GvH clones, some of which had appeared first in ileum or blood. High graft-versus-host to host-versus-graft clonal ratios were found in allografts of patients who had graft-donor T cell macrochimerism.

V and J are TRBV6-1 and TRBJ1-1; D is uncertain. The TCR sequence derives from a human patient who received an intestinal transplant, so some T cells may come from the graft donor. Specimen: PBMCs, collected 8 days after intestinal transplant. CDR3 amino acids: CASDYWEKNTEAFF. The CDR3 DNA follows: TGTGCCAGTGATTATTGGGAGAAGAACACTGAAGCTTTCTTT.